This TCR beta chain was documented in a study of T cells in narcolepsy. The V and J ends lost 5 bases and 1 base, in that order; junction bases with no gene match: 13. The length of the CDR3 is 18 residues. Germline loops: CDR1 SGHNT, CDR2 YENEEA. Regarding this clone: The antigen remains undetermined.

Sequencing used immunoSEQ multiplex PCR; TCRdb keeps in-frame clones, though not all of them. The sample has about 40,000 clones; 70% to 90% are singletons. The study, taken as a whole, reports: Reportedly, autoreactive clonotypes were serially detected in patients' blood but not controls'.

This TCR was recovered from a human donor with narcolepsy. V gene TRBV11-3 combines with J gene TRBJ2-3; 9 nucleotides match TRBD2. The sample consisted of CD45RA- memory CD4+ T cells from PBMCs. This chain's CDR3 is CASSKQGLAGSGTDTQYF. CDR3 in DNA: TGTGCCAGCAGCAAACAGGGGCTAGCGGGATCTGGCACAGATACGCAGTATTTT.